The 14 T cell receptor beta chains below come from one sample, sequenced in a study of cytomegalovirus exposure and HLA in healthy donors. Use of 60 Vbeta and 13 Jbeta primers characterized the PCR. The method was immunoSEQ multiplex PCR; TCRdb's version includes in-frame clones alone and lacks a portion of them. The listing records more than 45,000 clones. The material sequenced was PBMCs. Every receptor here comes from a male donor in good health and CMV-seronegative.

The V call is TRBV6-5, the J call TRBJ2-2; no definite D call. V lost 6 bases, J lost 6 bases, and 14 bases lay in between. Germline CDR1 and CDR2: MNHEY and SVGAGI. This CDR3 contains 14 residues. Here the CDR3 reads CASRSIAIAGELFF. The DNA of the CDR3 is TGTGCCAGCAGGTCAATCGCTATAGCCGGGGAGCTGTTTTTT.

The J gene is TRBJ1-3, the V gene TRBV7-2; 9 bases are a match to TRBD1. Germline CDR1 is SGHTA and CDR2 is FQGNSA. Losses at the gene ends were 5 bases for V and 0 bases for J; bases not matched to a gene: 14. The length of the CDR3 is 19 residues. The CDR3 is CASSGTPGQGPFSGNTIYF. Here the CDR3 DNA reads TGTGCCAGCAGCGGCACACCGGGACAGGGCCCTTTCTCTGGAAACACCATATATTTT.

This chain joins TRBV6-1 and TRBJ2-7; TRBD1 might be the D (5 bases). The V end was cut by 6 bases, the J end by 2 bases, with 8 bases between. Germline V gene sequence: CDR1 MNHNS, CDR2 SASEGT. CDR3 size: 12 residues. CDR3 amino acids: CASSPGTYEQYF. CDR3 nucleotide sequence: TGTGCCAGCAGCCCAGGGACCTACGAGCAGTACTTC.

The CDR3 loop is CASSLDRNYGYTF. The CDR3 DNA reads TGTGCCAGCAGTCTGGACAGGAACTATGGCTACACCTTC. The rearrangement links TRBV2 to TRBJ1-2; 7 nucleotides line up with TRBD1. With 5 bases clipped from V and 2 bases from J, the junction kept 2 bases outside the gene matches. This CDR3 has 13 amino acids. Germline CDR1 and CDR2: SNHLY and FYNNEI.

The V and J genes are TRBV28 and TRBJ1-2; D may be TRBD1 (6 bases). The CDR3 totals 14 residues. Germline V CDR1 and CDR2: MDHEN, SYDVKM. V was cut by 6 bases and J by 4 bases, with 15 bases left in between. In nucleotides, the CDR3 is TGTGCCAGCAGCTCGGGGGGCCAGAGCTATGGCTACACCTTC. Its translation is CASSSGGQSYGYTF.

J is TRBJ1-5 and V is TRBV5-5; TRBD1 aligns across 7 bases. This CDR3 region has 14 residues. The germline CDR1 and CDR2 sequences are SGHKS and YYEKEE (reference sequence). The trim removed 4 bases at V and 1 base at J, leaving 2 bases unmatched. The CDR3 loop reads CASSPGQSNQPQHF. The CDR3 DNA is TGTGCCAGCAGCCCGGGACAGAGCAATCAGCCCCAGCATTTT.

The genes are TRBV4-1 and TRBJ1-4; maybe TRBD1 (5 bases). Between the trimmed V and J ends, which lost 0 bases and 8 bases, there was a span of 13 bases. The CDR3 loop spans 15 amino acids. The germline CDR1 and CDR2 sequences are MGHRA and YSYEKL. The CDR3 DNA is TGCGCCAGCAGCCAAGATTCGGGCAGGGTGGAAAAACTGTTTTTT. Protein sequence: CASSQDSGRVEKLFF.

The chain has TRBV10-3 and TRBJ2-5; no clear D gene. Trimming removed 6 bases at V and 5 bases at J, with 28 bases between. Germline assignment: CDR1 ENHRY and CDR2 SYGVKD. The CDR3 loop spans 18 amino acids. The CDR3 region has the DNA TGTGCCATCAGCCCCACTCTACGACCTAGATATAATTATGAGACCCAGTACTTC. It specifies CAISPTLRPRYNYETQYF.

The chain joins TRBV27 to TRBJ2-1; TRBD2 agrees at 10 bases. The CDR3 contains 14 residues. J was trimmed by 9 bases and V by 5 bases; bases with no gene match: 7. Germline-derived CDR1 and CDR2 are MNHEY and SMNVEV (reference sequence). The CDR3, as DNA: TGTGCCAGCAGTGGGACTAGCGTCGTCGGTGAGCAGTTCTTC. It translates to CASSGTSVVGEQFF.

The chain uses TRBV28 and TRBJ1-2; 8 bases map to TRBD1. The CDR3 is made up of 13 amino acids. The germline V gene encodes CDR1 MDHEN and CDR2 SYDVKM. Trimming took 6 bases from V and 7 from J; bases not matched to a gene: 7. CDR3 bases: TGTGCCAGCAGCAAGGGACAGGACTTTGGCTACACCTTC. Translation: CASSKGQDFGYTF.

J is TRBJ2-3 and V is TRBV4-1, with TRBD1 identical over 8 bases. CDR1 is MGHRA and CDR2 is YSYEKL in the germline V gene. Trimming removed 1 base from V and 6 bases from J; junction bases left unmatched: 3. The CDR3 has 14 residues. DNA of the CDR3: TGCGCCAGCAGCCAAGCAGGGGGCCCGGATACGCAGTATTTT. Translated, it gives CASSQAGGPDTQYF.

This chain uses TRBV19 with TRBJ1-2; 8 nucleotides align to TRBD1. CDR1 is LNHDA, CDR2 SQIVND, per germline (reference sequence). CDR3 length equals 13 residues. V shed 5 bases, J shed 8 bases, and the junction held 7 bases outside the gene matches. CDR3 bases: TGTGCCAGTAGTCCTGACAGGGGAAGGGGCTACACCTTC. Its translation is CASSPDRGRGYTF. The complete variable domain, with remaining parts taken from reference TRBV19 and TRBJ1-2, reads DGGITQSPKYLFRKEGQNVTLSCEQNLNHDAMYWYRQDPGQGLRLIYYSQIVNDFQKGDIAEGYSVSREKKESFPLTVTSAQKNPTAFYLCASSPDRGRGYTFGSGTRLTVV.

The chain combines TRBV28 with TRBJ1-1; the match to TRBD1 covers 7 bases. CDR3 length equals 11 residues. Germline CDR1 and CDR2: MDHEN and SYDVKM. Trimming removed 7 bases from V and 5 bases from J; junction bases left unmatched: 1. In DNA form, the CDR3 reads TGTGCCAGCACCAGGGGGACTGAAGCTTTCTTT. This sequence encodes CASTRGTEAFF.

The V call is TRBV11-2, the J call TRBJ2-7; 10 bases fit TRBD2. The CDR3 runs to 14 residues. The V gene end was trimmed by 5 bases and the J gene end by 4 bases; junction bases not matched to a gene: 5. Per germline, CDR1 SGHAT and CDR2 FQNNGV. CDR3 sequence: CASSPPSGSYEQYF. The CDR3 coding sequence is TGTGCCAGCAGCCCCCCTAGCGGGAGTTACGAGCAGTACTTC.